A single sample gave rise to the 18 T cell receptor beta chains below, sequenced in a study of T cell responses to AZD1222 COVID-19 vaccine. Method: immunoSEQ multiplex PCR; TCRdb's copy keeps in-frame clones and lacks some. The table lists 90,000 to 120,000 clones, under 95% of them singletons. Sequencing was performed on peripheral blood, taken on day 0 of AZD1222 vaccination. The receptors shown here come from an adult in good health.

In its sample, this clone was seen once. The chain has TRBV6-5 and TRBJ1-1; no reliable D call. The V gene lost 10 bases and the J gene lost 1 base, with 13 bases spanning the gap. Germline V lookup: CDR1 MNHEY, CDR2 SVGAGI. This CDR3 has 13 residues. The CDR3 DNA is TGTGCCACCATCGACTTGGGGAACACTGAAGCTTTCTTT. Protein sequence: CATIDLGNTEAFF.

The table lists this clone with a count of one. The chain has TRBV27 and TRBJ1-3, with a possible D match to TRBD1 (6 bases). Germline V gene data show CDR1 as MNHEY and CDR2 as SMNVEV (reference sequence). This CDR3 is built from 14 residues. The V gene lost 6 bases and the J gene lost 3 bases, with 12 bases spanning the gap. The CDR3, as DNA: TGTGCCAGCAGACAACAGGGAGGTGGAAACACCATATATTTT. Translated, it gives CASRQQGGGNTIYF.

V and J are TRBV5-6 and TRBJ1-5; unclear D gene. The CDR3 length is 14 residues. V lost 2 bases and J 3 bases, leaving 9 bases between the germline ends. CDR1 SGHDT and CDR2 YYEEEE come from the germline V gene. The CDR3 region is CASSFSGFNQPQHF. The CDR3 DNA sequence: TGTGCCAGCAGCTTTTCTGGATTCAATCAGCCCCAGCATTTT.

The chain is built from TRBV7-8 and TRBJ2-3; D might be TRBD1 (5 bases). Trimming left V 1 base short and J 1 base short, with 12 bases between. CDR3 size: 16 residues. From germline, CDR1 is SGHVS and CDR2 FQNEAQ. CDR3 protein: CASSLGQGIRTDTQYF. The CDR3 DNA follows: TGTGCCAGCAGCTTAGGCCAGGGAATTCGCACAGATACGCAGTATTTT.

The V and J genes are TRBV4-2 and TRBJ2-7; weak D call: TRBD2 (6 bases). From germline, CDR1 is LGHNA and CDR2 YNFKEQ. This CDR3 has 15 amino acids. Trimming took 4 bases from V and 1 from J, leaving 14 bases between them. The CDR3 region has the DNA TGTGCCAGCAGCCGCCCAATGGGAGGATCCTACGAGCAGTACTTC. The encoded protein is CASSRPMGGSYEQYF.

The V call is TRBV7-7, the J call TRBJ2-7; 10 nucleotides agree with TRBD1. Germline-derived CDR1 and CDR2 are SSHAT and FNYEAQ (reference sequence). The V gene end was trimmed by 5 bases and the J gene end by 5 bases; junction bases not matched to a gene: 18. The CDR3 is 18 residues long. For the CDR3, the DNA is TGTGCCAGCAGCCCTGGACTTAAGGACAGGGGGGGTTCCCACGAGCAGTACTTC. Translating gives CASSPGLKDRGGSHEQYF.

In this sample, this clone turned up once. The gene calls are TRBV6-5 and TRBJ2-3; D is perhaps TRBD2 (6 bases). Trimming stripped 2 bases from V and 1 base from J, with 13 bases between. Germline CDR1 and CDR2: MNHEY and SVGAGI. This CDR3 region has 16 residues. The CDR3 nucleotides read TGTGCCAGCAGTTACGCATGGCGGGATGGCACAGATACGCAGTATTTT. It is translated as CASSYAWRDGTDTQYF.

The chain combines TRBV23-1 with TRBJ2-7; D possibly matches TRBD1 or TRBD2 (5 bases each). TRBV23-1 is annotated as an ORF whose role is uncertain. The CDR3 is 23 amino acids. Trimming took 0 bases from V and 3 from J, leaving 36 bases between them. DNA for the CDR3: TGCGCCAGCAGTCAATCATTAAGGGGCGGAGAGGGCGAGACGGGCCCACATAACTACGAGCAGTACTTC. Residues: CASSQSLRGGEGETGPHNYEQYF.

CDR3 in amino acids: CASSTVRGNTGELFF. CDR3 nucleotide sequence: TGTGCCAGCAGCACCGTCAGGGGCAACACCGGGGAGCTGTTTTTT. V is TRBV7-3 and J is TRBJ2-2, with D perhaps TRBD1 (6 bases). CDR1 and CDR2 from the germline V gene are SGHTA and FQGTGA. This CDR3 contains 15 residues. Deletions cut 5 bases from V and 2 bases from J, with 12 bases between. The complete variable domain, with remaining parts taken from reference TRBV7-3 and TRBJ2-2, reads GAGVSQTPSNKVTEKGKYVELRCDPISGHTALYWYRQSLGQGPEFLIYFQGTGAADDSGLPNDRFFAVRPEGSVSTLKIQRTERGDSAVYLCASSTVRGNTGELFFGEGSRLTVL.

J is TRBJ1-5 and V is TRBV28; D remains ambiguous. The length of the CDR3 is 12 residues. V shed 7 bases and J shed 6 bases, with 10 bases lying between them. Germline CDR1 reads MDHEN; CDR2 reads SYDVKM. This CDR3 is CASTVGVQPQHF. Here the CDR3 DNA reads TGTGCCAGCACCGTTGGGGTTCAGCCCCAGCATTTT.

The genes are TRBV25-1 and TRBJ2-3; 11 bases line up with TRBD2. Germline CDR1 and CDR2: MGHDK and SYGVNS. V was clipped by 8 bases and J by 0 bases; unmatched bases: 10. The CDR3 loop spans 17 amino acids. In DNA, the CDR3 is TGTGCCAGCGCTGGGGCTAGCGGGGGGATTAGCACAGATACGCAGTATTTT. Translation: CASAGASGGISTDTQYF. Drawing the rest from reference TRBV25-1 and TRBJ2-3, the complete variable domain is EADIYQTPRYLVIGTGKKITLECSQTMGHDKMYWYQQDPGMELHLIHYSYGVNSTEKGDLSSESTVSRIRTEHFPLTLESARPSHTSQYLCASAGASGGISTDTQYFGPGTRLTVL.

The rearrangement links TRBV19 to TRBJ1-2; D call uncertain. The germline V and J ends were trimmed by 4 bases and 5 bases, with 17 bases remaining between them. The germline V gene encodes CDR1 LNHDA and CDR2 SQIVND (reference sequence). The CDR3 loop spans 15 amino acids. The CDR3 DNA is TGTGCCAGTAGTACAGAGAGGCAGAGGAATTATGGCTACACCTTC. The encoded protein is CASSTERQRNYGYTF.

This chain joins TRBV18 and TRBJ1-5; D uncertain. CDR3 length: 14 amino acids. The germline V gene encodes CDR1 KGHSH and CDR2 LQKENI. Trimming shortened V by 3 bases and J by 4 bases, and 10 bases separated the two germline ends. This chain's CDR3 is CASSPIGRNQPQHF. The CDR3 DNA sequence: TGTGCCAGCTCACCTATAGGCAGAAATCAGCCCCAGCATTTT.

The genes are TRBV30 and TRBJ2-7; TRBD1 aligns across 9 bases. The CDR3 sequence is 14 residues long. V shed 4 bases and J 2 bases; nucleotides not matched to a gene: 6. Per the germline V gene, CDR1 is GTSNPN and CDR2 is SVGIG (reference sequence). CDR3 in amino acids: CAWTKDRGPYEQYF. In DNA, the CDR3 is TGTGCCTGGACCAAGGACAGGGGACCCTACGAGCAGTACTTC.

This chain uses TRBV29-1 with TRBJ1-1; weak D call: TRBD1 (6 bases). Trimming cost V 6 bases and J 1 base, with 9 bases left between them. This CDR3 has 12 amino acids. Looked up from germline, CDR1 is SQVTM and CDR2 is ANQGSEA. The CDR3 spells CSVGQPNTEAFF. The CDR3 region has the DNA TGCAGCGTCGGACAGCCGAACACTGAAGCTTTCTTT.

This clone was observed once. The chain is built from TRBV7-2 and TRBJ1-5; D is uncertain. Germline lookup yields CDR1 SGHTA and CDR2 FQGNSA. CDR3 length: 15 amino acids. Trimming stripped 1 base from V and 0 bases from J, with 7 bases between. Written as DNA, the CDR3 is TGTGCCAGCAGCTTAGAGAGGAATAGCAATCAGCCCCAGCATTTT. Residues: CASSLERNSNQPQHF.

This sequence joins TRBV6-5 and TRBJ1-6; a possible D gene is TRBD1 (6 bases). Germline V gene sequence: CDR1 MNHEY, CDR2 SVGAGI. The CDR3 has 16 residues. V lost 2 bases and J 9 bases, leaving 17 bases between the germline ends. The CDR3, as DNA: TGTGCCAGCAGTTACAGGGGGGTACAAATATCTTCACCCCTCCACTTT. It specifies CASSYRGVQISSPLHF.

The gene calls are TRBV19 and TRBJ1-6; D gene unclear. Trimming removed 0 bases at V and 2 bases at J, with 5 bases between. The CDR3 contains 15 residues. Per the germline V gene, CDR1 is LNHDA and CDR2 is SQIVND (reference sequence). The CDR3 region is CASSIEAAYNSPLHF. CDR3 in DNA: TGTGCCAGTAGTATAGAGGCAGCCTATAATTCACCCCTCCACTTT.